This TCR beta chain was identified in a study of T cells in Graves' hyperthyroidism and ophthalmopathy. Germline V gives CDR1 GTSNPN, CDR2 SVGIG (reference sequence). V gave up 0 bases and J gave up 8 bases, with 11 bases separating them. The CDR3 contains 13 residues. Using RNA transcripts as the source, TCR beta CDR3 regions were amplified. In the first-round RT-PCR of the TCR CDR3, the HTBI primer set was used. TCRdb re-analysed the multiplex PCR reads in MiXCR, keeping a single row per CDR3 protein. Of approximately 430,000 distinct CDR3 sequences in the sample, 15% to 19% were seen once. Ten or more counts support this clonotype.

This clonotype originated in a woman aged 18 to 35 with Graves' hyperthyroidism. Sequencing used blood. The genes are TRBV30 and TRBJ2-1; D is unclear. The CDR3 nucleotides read TGTGCCTGGAGTGTAGTCTTCCCCCATGAGCAGTTCTTC. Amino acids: CAWSVVFPHEQFF.